These 24 T cell receptor beta chains originate from one sample sequenced in a study of chemoradiotherapy in HPV16-positive cancers. Using immunoSEQ multiplex PCR, the repertoire was profiled, and TCRdb retains in-frame clones only, with some absent. The data hold 7,500 to 9,000 clones, with more than 70% observed a single time. Here the sequenced sample was tumor tissue, taken from a patient who underwent chemoradiotherapy. These receptors were collected from a human donor with HPV-associated anogenital cancer.

The rearrangement uses TRBV18 and TRBJ1-1; D is unresolved. The CDR3 is 15 amino acids. From germline, CDR1 is KGHSH and CDR2 LQKENI. V was shortened by 1 base and J by 0 bases, with 9 bases between the two germline ends. The CDR3 DNA follows: TGTGCCAGCTCACCACAAGCGGTACTGAACACTGAAGCTTTCTTT. This translates into CASSPQAVLNTEAFF.

This clone appeared once. The chain carries TRBV7-9 and TRBJ2-5; perhaps D is TRBD1 or TRBD2 (5 bases each). This CDR3 is 16 amino acids long. Germline assignment: CDR1 SEHNR and CDR2 FQNEAQ (reference sequence). The V end lost 4 bases, the J end lost 7 bases, and 22 bases lay between the germline ends. The CDR3 DNA is TGTGCCAGCAGCTCACCCGGCGAGGGGCCCAGACGGACCCAGTACTTC. This gives the protein CASSSPGEGPRRTQYF.

V is TRBV5-6 and J is TRBJ2-7; 15 nucleotides agree with TRBD2. The CDR3 is made up of 16 amino acids. With V trimmed by 0 bases and J by 6 bases, 4 bases remained unmatched. Germline CDR1 reads SGHDT; CDR2 reads YYEEEE. The CDR3 here is CASSLARGLAGGEQYF. For the CDR3, the DNA is TGTGCCAGCAGCTTGGCCCGGGGACTAGCGGGAGGCGAGCAGTACTTC.

V and J are TRBV5-4 and TRBJ1-2, with 8 bases that match TRBD1. CDR3 length equals 16 residues. Per the germline V gene, CDR1 is SGHNT and CDR2 is YYREEE (reference sequence). V trimming: 4 bases; J trimming: 0 bases; junction bases outside the gene matches: 8. The CDR3 sequence: CASSPGQGGANYGYTF. The CDR3 DNA is TGTGCCAGCAGCCCCGGACAGGGAGGGGCTAACTATGGCTACACCTTC. Full variable domain (outside the CDR3, taken from reference TRBV5-4 and TRBJ1-2): ETGVTQSPTHLIKTRGQQVTLRCSSQSGHNTVSWYQQALGQGPQFIFQYYREEENGRGNFPPRFSGLQFPNYSSELNVNALELDDSALYLCASSPGQGGANYGYTFGSGTRLTVV.

The rearrangement uses TRBV28 and TRBJ1-5, with a possible D match to TRBD1 (6 bases). The length of the CDR3 is 16 residues. CDR1 is MDHEN, CDR2 SYDVKM, per germline. The ends were cut back, 5 bases at V and 3 bases at J, with 17 bases in the middle. The DNA for the CDR3 is TGTGCCAGCAGTATCACACAGGGCCTTGACAATCAGCCCCAGCATTTT. Amino acids: CASSITQGLDNQPQHF.

The genes are TRBV23-1 and TRBJ2-7; D is unclear. TRBV23-1 is known as an ORF, though its function is uncertain. The V end lost 6 bases, the J end lost 3 bases, and 15 bases lay between the germline ends. This CDR3 spans 14 amino acids. The CDR3, as DNA: TGCGCCAGCAGGCCCTATCGGCAGGACTACGAGCAGTACTTC. Its translation: CASRPYRQDYEQYF.

This clone appeared once. The chain couples TRBV6-5 to TRBJ2-7; 9 bases align to TRBD2. Germline loops: CDR1 MNHEY, CDR2 SVGAGI. The CDR3 contains 14 residues. The J segment lost 3 bases and the V segment lost 0 bases, leaving 0 bases of the junction unmatched. The CDR3 loop is CASSYSSGSYEQYF. CDR3 sequence (DNA): TGTGCCAGCAGTTACTCTAGCGGGAGCTACGAGCAGTACTTC.

The chain has TRBV6-1 and TRBJ2-5, with 13 bases fitting TRBD2. Trimming at V came to 4 bases and at J to 0 bases, leaving 2 bases not matched to a gene. Looked up from germline, CDR1 is MNHNS and CDR2 is SASEGT. The CDR3 is 16 amino acids. The CDR3, as DNA: TGTGCCAGCAGTGTGACTAGCGGGGGGTACCAAGAGACCCAGTACTTC. This codes for CASSVTSGGYQETQYF.

The chain joins TRBV7-2 to TRBJ2-1; TRBD2 matches 10 bases. J lost 7 bases, V lost 5 bases, and 5 bases had no gene match. CDR1 is SGHTA and CDR2 is FQGNSA in the germline V gene. There are 14 residues in the CDR3. The CDR3 is CASSTGLALNEQFF. The CDR3 DNA is TGTGCCAGCAGCACGGGACTAGCGTTAAATGAGCAGTTCTTC.

The chain joins TRBV10-3 to TRBJ2-2; TRBD1 is a possible D gene (5 bases). V lost 3 bases, J lost 4 bases, and 12 bases lay in between. CDR3 length: 15 residues. Germline V gives CDR1 ENHRY, CDR2 SYGVKD. The CDR3 coding sequence is TGTGCCATCAGTGATCCACAGGCTTTCACCGGGGAGCTGTTTTTT. Encoded protein: CAISDPQAFTGELFF.

The V call is TRBV2, the J call TRBJ2-3; D gene unclear. The germline CDR1 and CDR2 sequences are SNHLY and FYNNEI. The CDR3 spans 13 residues. V lost 6 bases and J 2 bases, leaving 9 bases between the germline ends. CDR3 nucleotides: TGTGCCAGCAGCCCACTTATCACAGATACGCAGTATTTT. Translated, it gives CASSPLITDTQYF.

This clone was seen once. V usage is TRBV4-1 and J usage is TRBJ1-2, with D uncertain. V was trimmed by 2 bases and J by 8 bases, leaving 18 bases between them. Germline V lookup: CDR1 MGHRA, CDR2 YSYEKL. The CDR3 is 15 residues long. The CDR3 loop reads CASSQPEGRVPGYTF. The CDR3 DNA reads TGCGCCAGCAGCCAACCAGAGGGAAGGGTCCCAGGCTACACCTTC.

The gene calls are TRBV7-8 and TRBJ1-2; perhaps TRBD1 as D (6 bases). The CDR3 totals 16 residues. CDR1 is SGHVS, CDR2 FQNEAQ, per germline. Trimming cost V 0 bases and J 0 bases, with 11 bases left between them. This CDR3 reads CASSLAGGLANYGYTF. CDR3 coding DNA: TGTGCCAGCAGCTTAGCAGGGGGTTTAGCTAACTATGGCTACACCTTC.

The V call is TRBV6-1, the J call TRBJ2-5, with D unresolved. Between the trimmed V and J ends, which lost 6 bases and 2 bases, there was a span of 16 bases. The length of the CDR3 is 15 residues. From germline, CDR1 is MNHNS and CDR2 SASEGT. The CDR3 DNA reads TGTGCCAGCAGGTCTCGAGGACGCTCACAAGAGACCCAGTACTTC. Residues: CASRSRGRSQETQYF.

The genes are TRBV4-2 and TRBJ2-2; a weak D match, TRBD2 (5 bases). Germline lookup yields CDR1 LGHNA and CDR2 YNFKEQ. Trimming took 4 bases from V and 7 from J, leaving 13 bases between them. CDR3 length equals 14 residues. In DNA form, the CDR3 reads TGTGCCAGCAGCCCATCCGGTAGCGTCGGGGAGCTGTTTTTT. As protein: CASSPSGSVGELFF.

The V call is TRBV2, the J call TRBJ2-5; TRBD2 matches at 11 bases. This CDR3 has 17 residues. Per germline, CDR1 SNHLY and CDR2 FYNNEI. Germline trimming cut 1 base from V and 0 bases from J; bases unmatched to any gene: 4. CDR3 sequence: CASSEGLAGGDQETQYF. In DNA, the CDR3 is TGTGCCAGCAGTGAAGGGCTAGCGGGGGGCGACCAAGAGACCCAGTACTTC.

V and J are TRBV11-2 and TRBJ1-5; D unresolved. CDR3 length: 14 residues. Germline V CDR1 and CDR2: SGHAT, FQNNGV. V shed 0 bases and J shed 1 base, with 4 bases lying between them. The CDR3 sequence is CASSLERSNQPQHF. In DNA form, the CDR3 reads TGTGCCAGCAGCTTAGAAAGGAGCAATCAGCCCCAGCATTTT.

The rearrangement links TRBV2 to TRBJ1-1, with 7 bases lining up with TRBD1. The CDR3 runs 14 residues. Germline lookup yields CDR1 SNHLY and CDR2 FYNNEI. V shed 8 bases, J shed 3 bases, and the junction held 9 bases outside the gene matches. CDR3 nucleotides: TGTGCCAGCGGCAGGGGGGGCCATGACACTGAAGCTTTCTTT. It yields the protein CASGRGGHDTEAFF.

This clone was counted between two and nine times. J is TRBJ1-1 and V is TRBV2; D gene ambiguous. Trimming cost V 3 bases and J 3 bases, with 5 bases left between them. Looked up from germline, CDR1 is SNHLY and CDR2 is FYNNEI. The CDR3 runs 12 residues. CDR3 in amino acids: CASSDVYTEAFF. CDR3 sequence (DNA): TGTGCCAGCAGTGACGTCTACACTGAAGCTTTCTTT.

This clone was counted a few times. This sequence joins TRBV7-9 and TRBJ2-5; TRBD2 agrees at 7 bases. V lost 5 bases and J lost 2; bases outside the gene matches: 8. This CDR3 has 15 amino acids. The germline V gene encodes CDR1 SEHNR and CDR2 FQNEAQ (reference sequence). The CDR3 nucleotides are TGTGCCAGCAGCATTACGGCGGGGGTACAAGAGACCCAGTACTTC. Translation: CASSITAGVQETQYF.

The chain employs TRBV7-9 and TRBJ1-1, with D perhaps TRBD1 (6 bases). The germline gives CDR1 SEHNR, CDR2 FQNEAQ (reference sequence). Trimming pared 5 bases from V and 8 bases from J, leaving 15 bases between. CDR3 length equals 13 residues. CDR3 region: CASSHAGDKEAFF. CDR3 nucleotides: TGTGCCAGCAGCCACGCAGGGGACAAAGAAGCTTTCTTT.

The chain uses TRBV7-2 and TRBJ1-1, with a tentative D call TRBD1 (6 bases). CDR3 length: 15 residues. The ends were cut back, 5 bases at V and 2 bases at J, with 15 bases in the middle. Germline V lookup: CDR1 SGHTA, CDR2 FQGNSA. CDR3 sequence (DNA): TGTGCCAGCAGCCTTAACAGGGCCGGTAACACTGAAGCTTTCTTT. This gives the protein CASSLNRAGNTEAFF.

In nucleotides, the CDR3 is TGCGCCAGCAGCTTGGGACAGGGACGGGACTATGGCTACACCTTC. It codes for CASSLGQGRDYGYTF. The V and J genes are TRBV5-1 and TRBJ1-2; 7 bases are shared with TRBD1. CDR1 and CDR2 from the germline V gene are SGHRS and YFSETQ. CDR3 length: 15 residues. The V and J ends lost 0 bases and 3 bases, in that order; junction bases with no gene match: 5.

A remark on this clone: A read error may account for a junction end that differs from germline. The genes are TRBV7-9 and TRBJ1-1; D perhaps matches TRBD1 (5 bases). CDR1 and CDR2 from the germline V gene are SEHNR and FQNEAQ (reference sequence). This CDR3 has 13 amino acids. The DNA for the CDR3 is TGTGCCAGCAGTTTAGATGGGGGCACTGAAGCTTTCTTT. Amino acids: CASSLDGGTEAFF.